Given below is one T cell receptor beta chain in context. Its specificity is unknown. V shed 4 bases and J shed 2 bases, with 6 bases lying between them. Looked up from germline, CDR1 is SNHLY and CDR2 is FYNNEI. CDR3 length equals 14 residues. This record belongs to a study of a mutant IDH1 vaccine in newly diagnosed glioma. Overall study context: Following radiotherapy alone, or alongside temozolomide cycles, vaccination was started after an interval of 4-6 weeks. The sex distribution of treated patients was 62.5% male and roughly 38% female, with a mean age of approximately 40 years. Antecedent treatment encompassed radiotherapy, temozolomide, or their combination; the majority received both.

Time point given: week 23, last vaccination. Every single dose of the vaccine, 300 ug of mutant IDH1 20-mer peptide, came with topical imiquimod. Sequencing used immunoSEQ multiplex PCR; TCRdb keeps in-frame clones, though not all of them. Here the sample spans 50,000 to 60,000 clones, 80% being singletons. This chain uses TRBV2 with TRBJ2-6, with D uncertain. The receptor was isolated from a middle-aged man with glioma. Here the sequenced sample was PBMCs, taken from a glioma patient whose treatment included an IDH1 peptide vaccine. DNA for the CDR3: TGTGCCAGCAGTGGGAGTGCTGGGGCCAACGTCCTGACTTTC. Its protein is CASSGSAGANVLTF.